The 32 T cell receptor beta chains below all came from one sample that was sequenced in a study of post-analysis software for immune sequencing data. Which antigens these TCRs recognize remains unknown. The TCR beta cDNA libraries carried unique molecular identifiers. Via MiXCR, TCRdb re-called the PCR reads, giving one row per CDR3 protein. In the table there are about 570,000 distinct CDR3 sequences, around 36% of which are singletons. Whole-study findings and limits: Roughly five TRBV segments were more frequent in patients than controls; TRBV5-6, TRBV5-1 and TRBV20-1 belonged to this group.

Specimen: blood. The receptors here all came from a girl aged 2-17 years with multiple sclerosis.

In this sample, this clonotype turned up many times. V usage is TRBV10-2 and J usage is TRBJ2-7; D may be TRBD1 (5 bases). Germline CDR1 WSHSY, CDR2 SAAADI. There are 12 residues in the CDR3. Trimming left V 4 bases short and J 5 bases short, with 9 bases between. CDR3 residues: CASSVAGNEQYF. The CDR3 DNA is TGCGCCAGCAGTGTGGCAGGGAACGAGCAGTACTTC.

The chain combines TRBV7-8 with TRBJ2-3, with D uncertain. The CDR3 sequence is 12 residues long. Trimming removed 4 bases from V and 8 bases from J, with 10 bases in between. The germline V gene encodes CDR1 SGHVS and CDR2 FQNEAQ. In DNA form, the CDR3 reads TGTGCCAGCAGCTCCTACTCTGGTACGCAGTATTTT. It is translated as CASSSYSGTQYF.

This clonotype was picked up one time. The chain recombines TRBV15 with TRBJ1-6, with a tentative D call TRBD1 (5 bases). The V gene lost 0 bases and the J gene lost 8 bases, with 23 bases spanning the gap. CDR1 and CDR2 from the germline V gene are LNHNV and YYDKDF (reference sequence). The CDR3 loop spans 19 amino acids. The CDR3 sequence is CATSRDLTPGQVTHSPLHF. The CDR3 DNA sequence: TGTGCCACCAGCAGAGATCTGACCCCAGGGCAGGTCACACATTCACCCCTCCACTTT.

The chain links TRBV12-3 or TRBV12-4 to TRBJ2-4, with D possibly TRBD2 on 5 matching bases. The CDR3 runs 15 residues. The V end was cut by 6 bases, the J end by 0 bases, with 12 bases between. CDR3 bases: TGTGCCAGCAGCAACCGGGATCTAGCCAAAAACATTCAGTACTTC. It encodes CASSNRDLAKNIQYF.

In its sample, this clonotype was seen once. The V gene is TRBV20-1, the J gene TRBJ1-2; perhaps TRBD1 as D (6 bases). Germline V gives CDR1 DFQATT, CDR2 SNEGSKA (reference sequence). The CDR3 is 14 residues long. V was cut by 5 bases and J by 1 base, with 14 bases left in between. The CDR3 spells CSALDRFINYGYTF. CDR3 nucleotides: TGCAGTGCTCTCGACAGGTTTATTAACTATGGCTACACCTTC.

This clonotype has only a few counts. The chain uses TRBV20-1 and TRBJ1-2; D remains ambiguous. From germline, CDR1 is DFQATT and CDR2 SNEGSKA (reference sequence). V shed 0 bases and J shed 3 bases, with 14 bases lying between them. The CDR3 spans 15 residues. The CDR3 loop is CSARDPLPTYYGYTF. The CDR3 DNA sequence: TGCAGTGCTAGAGACCCCCTGCCAACTTACTATGGCTACACCTTC.

The rearrangement joins TRBV20-1 to TRBJ2-7, with D perhaps assigned TRBD1 or TRBD2 (5 bases each). The germline V gene encodes CDR1 DFQATT and CDR2 SNEGSKA (reference sequence). This CDR3 is 13 amino acids long. The V and J ends lost 1 base and 5 bases respectively, with 12 bases between them. CDR3 sequence: CSARGWGKNEQYF. The CDR3 region has the DNA TGCAGTGCTAGAGGTTGGGGGAAGAACGAGCAGTACTTC.

The J gene is TRBJ2-7, the V gene TRBV25-1, with D possibly being TRBD2 (6 bases). V lost 6 bases, J lost 0 bases, and 18 bases lay in between. The CDR3 extends over 16 amino acids. Germline V gene data show CDR1 as MGHDK and CDR2 as SYGVNS. Here the CDR3 DNA reads TGTGCCAGCAGCCCCGCCCCGGCGGGGATCTCCTACGAGCAGTACTTC. It yields the protein CASSPAPAGISYEQYF.

The chain joins TRBV15 to TRBJ2-7, with a weak D call TRBD1 (6 bases). Germline CDR1 and CDR2: LNHNV and YYDKDF (reference sequence). Trimming removed 1 base from V and 0 bases from J, with 7 bases in between. This CDR3 has 14 residues. Here the CDR3 reads CATSRGTASYEQYF. In nucleotides, the CDR3 is TGTGCCACCAGCAGAGGGACAGCCTCCTACGAGCAGTACTTC.

The chain couples TRBV18 to TRBJ2-5; 7 bases line up with TRBD2. With 5 bases clipped from V and 1 base from J, the junction kept 13 bases outside the gene matches. Germline V gene lookup returns CDR1 KGHSH and CDR2 LQKENI. This CDR3 comprises 17 residues. CDR3 DNA: TGTGCCAGCTCAGTCGGGACGGCGGCTAGCGGCCAAGAGACCCAGTACTTC. It yields the protein CASSVGTAASGQETQYF.

This clonotype was observed a few times. V usage is TRBV20-1 and J usage is TRBJ2-5, with TRBD2 matching over 11 bases. Per germline, CDR1 DFQATT and CDR2 SNEGSKA (reference sequence). Losses at the gene ends were 0 bases for V and 4 bases for J; bases not matched to a gene: 7. The length of the CDR3 is 16 residues. The CDR3 nucleotides are TGCAGTGCTAGAGATTGGGCTAGCGGGGGGCCAGAGACCCAGTACTTC. It specifies CSARDWASGGPETQYF.

The chain carries TRBV5-1 and TRBJ2-7; D possibly matches TRBD1 or TRBD2 (5 bases each). The ends were cut back, 5 bases at V and 2 bases at J, with 17 bases in the middle. Germline V gives CDR1 SGHRS, CDR2 YFSETQ. The CDR3 has 15 residues. CDR3 sequence: CASSPAAGDAYEQYF. The CDR3 DNA reads TGCGCCAGCAGTCCCGCCGCCGGGGACGCCTACGAGCAGTACTTC.

This clonotype has a handful of counts. DNA of the CDR3: TGTGCCAGTTACACGGGACAGTCGAACACTGAAGCTTTCTTT. Its protein is CASYTGQSNTEAFF. The rearrangement joins TRBV19 to TRBJ1-1; 7 nucleotides agree with TRBD1. V shed 8 bases, J shed 1 base, and the junction held 7 bases outside the gene matches. This CDR3 is 14 amino acids long. The V gene's germline CDR1 is LNHDA and CDR2 SQIVND (reference sequence). Full variable domain (missing parts from reference TRBV19 and TRBJ1-1): DGGITQSPKYLFRKEGQNVTLSCEQNLNHDAMYWYRQDPGQGLRLIYYSQIVNDFQKGDIAEGYSVSREKKESFPLTVTSAQKNPTAFYLCASYTGQSNTEAFFGQGTRLTVV.

This clonotype was detected only a few times. The V gene is TRBV29-1, the J gene TRBJ2-1; possibly TRBD1 or TRBD2 for D (6 bases each). The CDR3 loop spans 14 amino acids. Germline-derived CDR1 and CDR2 are SQVTM and ANQGSEA. Between the trimmed V and J ends, which lost 5 bases and 6 bases, there was a span of 17 bases. The CDR3 nucleotides read TGCAGCGTTAAGGAGGGGTCAGGGGCCAATGAGCAGTTCTTC. Its translation is CSVKEGSGANEQFF.

V is TRBV28 and J is TRBJ2-3, with D uncertain. Deletions cut 2 bases from V and 4 bases from J, with 10 bases between. The CDR3 contains 14 residues. Germline CDR1 and CDR2: MDHEN and SYDVKM. CDR3 residues: CASSLGDLADTQYF. As DNA, the CDR3 is TGTGCCAGCAGTTTAGGGGATCTTGCAGATACGCAGTATTTT. Filled out from reference TRBV28 and TRBJ2-3, the complete variable domain reads DVKVTQSSRYLVKRTGEKVFLECVQDMDHENMFWYRQDPGLGLRLIYFSYDVKMKEKGDIPEGYSVSREKKERFSLILESASTNQTSMYLCASSLGDLADTQYFGPGTRLTVL.

This rearrangement joins TRBV6-2 or TRBV6-3 to TRBJ2-3, with TRBD2 matching over 11 bases. The CDR3 loop spans 14 amino acids. Germline loops: CDR1 MNHEY, CDR2 SVGEGT. Trimming removed 6 bases from V and 7 bases from J; junction bases left unmatched: 6. The CDR3 DNA reads as TGTGCCAGCAGCCGACTAGCGGGGTCCTATACGCAGTATTTT. Encoded protein: CASSRLAGSYTQYF.

The rearrangement joins TRBV15 to TRBJ2-5; 7 bases are shared with TRBD1. Germline V gene sequence: CDR1 LNHNV, CDR2 YYDKDF (reference sequence). The CDR3 is 13 residues long. J lost 5 bases, V lost 5 bases, and 5 bases had no gene match. The CDR3 loop is CATSADRAETQYF. CDR3 DNA: TGTGCCACCAGCGCCGACAGGGCGGAGACCCAGTACTTC.

V is TRBV24-1 and J is TRBJ2-7; the D gene is possibly TRBD2 (6 bases). The CDR3 spans 16 residues. The germline V gene encodes CDR1 KGHDR and CDR2 SFDVKD. DNA for the CDR3: TGTGTTACCAGTGATACCGGGACTGTGCCTATGTACGAGCAGTACTTC. It is translated as CVTSDTGTVPMYEQYF.

The rearrangement uses TRBV5-6 and TRBJ2-3, with D tentatively TRBD2 (5 bases). There are 13 residues in the CDR3. Per the germline V gene, CDR1 is SGHDT and CDR2 is YYEEEE. V was trimmed by 3 bases and J by 3 bases, leaving 8 bases between them. The CDR3 here is CASSSGRTDTQYF. As DNA, the CDR3 is TGTGCCAGCAGCTCGGGGAGAACAGATACGCAGTATTTT.

The gene calls are TRBV20-1 and TRBJ1-5; 8 bases map to TRBD1. CDR3 size: 14 residues. V was pared by 5 bases and J by 5 bases, with 8 bases of the junction left unmatched. Germline CDR1 is DFQATT and CDR2 is SNEGSKA (reference sequence). The DNA for the CDR3 is TGCAGTGCTTCGGACAGGGTAATCGATCAGCCCCAGCATTTT. Protein sequence: CSASDRVIDQPQHF.

This clonotype was seen only once. The J gene is TRBJ2-7, the V gene TRBV7-9; D may be TRBD1 (6 bases). The length of the CDR3 is 13 residues. The V gene's germline CDR1 is SEHNR and CDR2 FQNEAQ (reference sequence). Between the trimmed V and J ends, which lost 7 bases and 6 bases, there was a span of 16 bases. The CDR3 DNA is TGTGCCAGCAACCCCGTGGGGGCAACCGAGCAGTACTTC. Translated, it gives CASNPVGATEQYF.

The J gene is TRBJ1-1, the V gene TRBV4-1; 9 nucleotides line up with TRBD1. Per the germline V gene, CDR1 is MGHRA and CDR2 is YSYEKL. The length of the CDR3 is 18 residues. The V segment lost 1 base and the J segment 7 bases; nucleotides outside the gene matches: 16. The CDR3 loop is CASSQVGKAHRGRLEAFF. CDR3 nucleotide sequence: TGCGCCAGCAGCCAAGTAGGGAAGGCACACAGGGGGCGACTTGAAGCTTTCTTT.

The J gene is TRBJ1-1, the V gene TRBV24-1, with a weak D call TRBD1 (5 bases). Deletions cut 0 bases from V and 0 bases from J, with 19 bases between. Germline-derived CDR1 and CDR2 are KGHDR and SFDVKD. The CDR3 runs 19 residues. The CDR3 here is CATSDLPRTRAALNTEAFF. CDR3 sequence (DNA): TGTGCCACCAGTGATTTGCCCCGGACAAGGGCAGCATTGAACACTGAAGCTTTCTTT.

This clonotype was found a few times. The V gene is TRBV7-9, the J gene TRBJ2-5; D is possibly TRBD1 (6 bases). The CDR3 extends over 15 amino acids. The germline V gene has CDR1 SEHNR and CDR2 FQNEAQ (reference sequence). Trimming left V 5 bases short and J 5 bases short, with 18 bases between. Here the CDR3 reads CASSNRVQGEETQYF. For the CDR3, the DNA is TGTGCCAGCAGCAATCGAGTACAGGGAGAGGAGACCCAGTACTTC.

In its sample, this clonotype was seen a few times. The genes are TRBV5-1 and TRBJ2-6; D remains unclear. Germline assignment: CDR1 SGHRS and CDR2 YFSETQ. V was cut by 0 bases and J by 0 bases, with 7 bases left in between. This CDR3 is 16 amino acids long. CDR3 DNA: TGCGCCAGCAGCTTGGTACTGAGCTCTGGGGCCAACGTCCTGACTTTC. Its translation is CASSLVLSSGANVLTF.

This clonotype was counted between two and nine times. The chain couples TRBV10-3 to TRBJ1-6; D remains unclear. The CDR3 length is 13 residues. Per the germline V gene, CDR1 is ENHRY and CDR2 is SYGVKD. V was trimmed by 9 bases and J by 5 bases, leaving 11 bases between them. The DNA of the CDR3 is TGTGCCATAACCGGCGGAAATAATTCACCCCTCCACTTT. Translating gives CAITGGNNSPLHF.

This clonotype was counted a few times. The rearrangement uses TRBV20-1 and TRBJ1-2; 10 nucleotides match TRBD1. With 1 base clipped from V and 4 bases from J, the junction kept 9 bases outside the gene matches. The CDR3 is 16 amino acids. Germline CDR1 and CDR2: DFQATT and SNEGSKA (reference sequence). CDR3 in amino acids: CSARANTGTGAYGYTF. Written as DNA, the CDR3 is TGCAGTGCTAGAGCCAATACCGGGACAGGGGCCTATGGCTACACCTTC.

This clonotype was picked up a small number of times. The V gene is TRBV24-1, the J gene TRBJ2-1; 10 bases fit TRBD2. The junction had 10 bases not matched to a gene; V was cut back by 5 bases and J by 4 bases. The CDR3 is made up of 17 amino acids. Germline assignment: CDR1 KGHDR and CDR2 SFDVKD. The CDR3 DNA follows: TGTGCCACCAGTGTTACCAGCGGGGGGGCCTATTACAATGAGCAGTTCTTC. Its protein is CATSVTSGGAYYNEQFF.

This clonotype was counted a few times. The chain links TRBV14 to TRBJ2-3; 9 bases are shared with TRBD1. With 4 bases clipped from V and 3 bases from J, the junction kept 8 bases outside the gene matches. The CDR3 has 16 residues. Germline CDR1 is SGHDN and CDR2 is FVKESK. CDR3 protein: CASSRVPGQGTDTQYF. CDR3 nucleotides: TGTGCCAGCAGCCGCGTCCCGGGACAGGGAACAGATACGCAGTATTTT.

This clonotype was counted only a few times. The chain uses TRBV19 and TRBJ2-3; TRBD2 might be the D (6 bases). This CDR3 comprises 13 residues. In germline, CDR1 is LNHDA, CDR2 SQIVND (reference sequence). V lost 3 bases and J 3 bases, leaving 7 bases between the germline ends. The CDR3 DNA reads as TGTGCCAGTAGTATTCGGGGGACAGATACGCAGTATTTT. Translated, it gives CASSIRGTDTQYF.

DNA of the CDR3: TGTGCCAGCAGAGACGTAAGGGGAAACGAGCAGTACTTC. This translates into CASRDVRGNEQYF. This chain uses TRBV2 with TRBJ2-7; D is perhaps TRBD1 (5 bases). V lost 6 bases, J lost 5 bases, and 14 bases lay in between. The CDR3 has 13 residues. The germline V gene has CDR1 SNHLY and CDR2 FYNNEI.

The V gene is TRBV12-3 or TRBV12-4, the J gene TRBJ2-7; D call uncertain. The CDR3 is 13 amino acids. V lost 5 bases, J lost 2 bases, and 10 bases lay in between. CDR3 sequence: CASSPRFPYEQYF. The CDR3 DNA is TGTGCCAGCAGTCCCCGATTCCCCTACGAGCAGTACTTC.